The rows below give T cell receptor beta chains drawn from one sample of a study of blood T cells in healthy people across ages. One entry per CDR3 protein, called by TCRdb with MiXCR from the 5' RACE reads. The repertoire includes some 800,000 distinct CDR3 sequences, more than 20% of them detected once, and around 3.6% sits in the top ten. The same data also contributed to another study, on T cells of mothers and their children.

Sequencing used blood. The source of these receptors is a boy younger than 18 in good health. CDR3s include the opening cysteine and the closing phenylalanine or tryptophan. D genes are given only for firm matches. Clone sizes are given selectively: once, few, many, or a class where the clone is expanded.

clone_size	d_call	v_call	j_call	cdr3_nt	cdr3_aa
few	TRBD1	TRBV28	TRBJ2-1	TGTGCCAGCAGTTCCCAAACCGGGACAGGGGGTTTGGATGAGCAGTTCTTC	CASSSQTGTGGLDEQFF
NA	NA	TRBV7-2	TRBJ1-1	TGTGCCAGCAGCTCAATCTCAGCCACTGAAGCTTTCTTT	CASSSISATEAFF
few	NA	TRBV19	TRBJ2-5	TGTGCCAGTAGTATAGGTCCAGGCACAGAGACCCAGTACTTC	CASSIGPGTETQYF
NA	NA	TRBV10-3	TRBJ2-1	TGTGCCATCAGTGAGAGGGGAGATTCAGATGAGCAGTTCTTC	CAISERGDSDEQFF
many	TRBD1	TRBV5-1	TRBJ1-1	TGCGCCAGCAGCTTGGCCTTGAGAACCACAGGGGACACTGAAGCTTTCTTT	CASSLALRTTGDTEAFF
once	NA	TRBV6-6	TRBJ2-7	TGTGCCAGCAGTTACATAGCGGATTACTACGAGCAGTACTTC	CASSYIADYYEQYF
NA	NA	TRBV27	TRBJ1-1	TGTGCCAGCAGTTTATCTGGGGGACGGATTGAAGCTTTCTTT	CASSLSGGRIEAFF
few	NA	TRBV5-6	TRBJ2-5	TGTGCCAGCAGCCCCCGGGGTTCTACAAGGGAGACCCAGTACTTC	CASSPRGSTRETQYF
NA	NA	TRBV7-6	TRBJ2-5	TGTGCCAGCAGCTTACCCCCTTTCAAACAGGGCCCCCAGTACTTC	CASSLPPFKQGPQYF
NA	TRBD1	TRBV29-1	TRBJ1-4	TGCAGCGTTGTTCAGGGGGCGCCTAATGAAAAACTGTTTTTT	CSVVQGAPNEKLFF
NA	NA	TRBV3-1	TRBJ2-5	TGTGCCAGCAGCCAAGGACAGGCCCTTTCCGAAGAGACCCAGTACTTC	CASSQGQALSEETQYF
NA	NA	TRBV12-3/TRBV12-4	TRBJ2-2	TGTGCCAGCAGTTTTAGGCGTAGTAACACCGGGGAGCTGTTTTTT	CASSFRRSNTGELFF
NA	NA	TRBV4-1	TRBJ1-1	TGCGCCAGCAGCCAAGCCAGGGTTACTGAAGCTTTCTTT	CASSQARVTEAFF
few	NA	TRBV7-3	TRBJ2-7	TGTGCCAGCAGCTTTAACCGCTACGAGCAGTACTTC	CASSFNRYEQYF
NA	NA	TRBV27	TRBJ2-6	TGTGCCAGTCGGACTTTCTCTGGGGCCAACGTCCTGACTTTC	CASRTFSGANVLTF
NA	NA	TRBV7-9	TRBJ1-2	TGTGCCAGCAGCACCACCTCCTACGACAGGGGCTACACCTTC	CASSTTSYDRGYTF
NA	NA	TRBV6-2/TRBV6-3	TRBJ1-1	TGTGCCAGCAGTGGCGGCCAGGAGAGGGGGAAGACTGAAGCTTTCTTT	CASSGGQERGKTEAFF
few	TRBD1	TRBV6-5	TRBJ1-3	TGTGCCAGCAGTTACTCCGGGACAGGGCTATCTGGAAACACCATATATTTT	CASSYSGTGLSGNTIYF
once	TRBD2	TRBV7-6	TRBJ2-1	TGTGCCAGCAGCTTAGACGCGCTTGGACTAGCGGTGTTGTACAATGAGCAGTTCTTC	CASSLDALGLAVLYNEQFF
NA	NA	TRBV6-2/TRBV6-3	TRBJ2-5	TGTGCCAGCAACGGGTGGGGCGGCCAAGAGACCCAGTACTTC	CASNGWGGQETQYF
few	NA	TRBV6-2/TRBV6-3	TRBJ2-7	TGTGCCAGCAGTTACTCGATATGGGCCGACAGTGACGAGCAGTACTTC	CASSYSIWADSDEQYF
NA	NA	TRBV29-1	TRBJ2-7	TGCAGCGTTAGAGTTCTCCTGTACTTC	CSVRVLLYF
NA	TRBD2	TRBV18	TRBJ2-5	TGTGCCAGCTCGCCGGGACTACCGATGTGGGAGACCCAGTACTTC	CASSPGLPMWETQYF
few	NA	TRBV5-1	TRBJ1-4	TGCGCCAGCAGCTTCAGGGATTCAACTAATGAAAAACTGTTTTTT	CASSFRDSTNEKLFF
NA	NA	TRBV6-1	TRBJ2-3	TGTGCCAGCAGTGAATCTTTCGGGTTGGTCACAGATACGCAGTATTTT	CASSESFGLVTDTQYF
NA	TRBD2	TRBV12-3/TRBV12-4	TRBJ2-7	TGTGCCAGCAGTTCCCGGACTAGCGGGGGCCGCGAGCAGTACTTC	CASSSRTSGGREQYF
NA	NA	TRBV5-1	TRBJ2-5	TGCGCCAGCAGCTTGGTAGACGCCCAAGAGACCCAGTACTTC	CASSLVDAQETQYF
NA	TRBD2	TRBV20-1	TRBJ2-5	TGCAGTGCTAGAGAGGAGAACACCTGGATAGCGGGACGTCGAGTGGAGGAGACCCAGTACTTC	CSAREENTWIAGRRVEETQYF
NA	NA	TRBV12-3/TRBV12-4	TRBJ2-1	TGTGCCAGCAGTTTTTTGTTTGGGGAGGAGGTAAAGGATGAGCAGTTCTTC	CASSFLFGEEVKDEQFF
few	NA	TRBV27	TRBJ2-3	TGTGCCAGCAGTTTTTTCCCCCCCGCAGGGAGCACAGATACGCAGTATTTT	CASSFFPPAGSTDTQYF
NA	NA	TRBV6-5	TRBJ2-1	TGTGCCAGCAGGCGGGGAGGCGGAGAGCAGTTCTTC	CASRRGGGEQFF
NA	NA	TRBV12-3/TRBV12-4	TRBJ2-1	TGTGCCAGCAGTTTACTGGCTAGCAGCGGCAATGAGCAGTTCTTC	CASSLLASSGNEQFF
many	NA	TRBV7-3	TRBJ1-1	TGTGCCAGCAGCCAACCGGGAGCTGAAGCTTTCTTT	CASSQPGAEAFF
NA	TRBD2	TRBV6-2/TRBV6-3	TRBJ2-1	TGTGCCAGCAGTACCTTGGGGGGGGGCTCCTACAATGAGCAGTTCTTC	CASSTLGGGSYNEQFF
NA	TRBD2	TRBV14	TRBJ2-2	TGTGCCAGCAGCCCTTCCCCGGGACTACACACCGGGGAGCTGTTTTTT	CASSPSPGLHTGELFF
NA	NA	TRBV25-1	TRBJ2-5	TGTGCCAGCAGTGAAGGTTGGCAGATCCAAGAGACCCAGTACTTC	CASSEGWQIQETQYF
NA	NA	TRBV12-3/TRBV12-4	TRBJ2-3	TGTGCCAGCAGCTCGACAGGATTCACAGATACGCAGTATTTT	CASSSTGFTDTQYF
NA	TRBD2	TRBV2	TRBJ2-4	TGTGCCAGCAGTGGGAGGGACTACGGGGACATTCAGTACTTC	CASSGRDYGDIQYF
NA	NA	TRBV11-2	TRBJ2-7	TGTGCCAGCAGCCCGGAATTGGGATTCCCTGGCTACGAGCAGTACTTC	CASSPELGFPGYEQYF
many	TRBD1	TRBV27	TRBJ1-1	TGTGCCAGCAGTTTGGACAGGCGGAACACTGAAGCTTTCTTT	CASSLDRRNTEAFF
few	TRBD1	TRBV20-1	TRBJ2-2	TGCAGTGCTAGAGACCCCAGGACAGGAACGACCGGGGAGCTGTTTTTT	CSARDPRTGTTGELFF
NA	NA	TRBV28	TRBJ2-1	TGTGCCAGCAGTTTATCCCTCTTCGGCGTTTCTTACAATGAGCAGTTCTTC	CASSLSLFGVSYNEQFF
few	TRBD1	TRBV7-9	TRBJ1-4	TGTGCCAGCAGCTTAACTGATGCGACAGGGAATGAAAAACTGTTTTTT	CASSLTDATGNEKLFF
few	NA	TRBV20-1	TRBJ1-5	TGCAGTGCTAGAGATTACCGGATACAGCCTAATCAGCCCCAGCATTTT	CSARDYRIQPNQPQHF
many	NA	TRBV6-6	TRBJ1-4	TGTGCCAGCAGCCTGTCAGCAGCTAATGAAAAACTGTTTTTT	CASSLSAANEKLFF
few	NA	TRBV13	TRBJ2-1	TGTGCCAGCAGTGGGACCCATACTGCAATCGAGCAGTCCTTC	CASSGTHTAIEQSF
NA	TRBD2	TRBV6-2/TRBV6-3	TRBJ2-1	TGTGCCAGCAGTTACGAAATACTAGCGGAGCCCTCCTACAATGAGCAGTTCTTC	CASSYEILAEPSYNEQFF
many	TRBD2	TRBV7-9	TRBJ2-7	TGTGCCAGCAGCGCTGGGGCTAGCGGTAACTCCTACGAGCAGTACTTC	CASSAGASGNSYEQYF
NA	TRBD2	TRBV14	TRBJ2-5	TGTGCCAGCAGCCAAGATTTAACCAGCGGGGGGAATCAAGAGACCCAGTACTTC	CASSQDLTSGGNQETQYF
NA	NA	TRBV28	TRBJ2-7	TGTGCCAGCAGTCCGGGACTTGTCTCCTACGAGCAGTACTTC	CASSPGLVSYEQYF
NA	NA	TRBV7-2	TRBJ2-5	TGTGCCAGCAGCTTACGGTTGTGGATCAGGGGTGATCAGGAGACCCAGTACTTC	CASSLRLWIRGDQETQYF
NA	NA	TRBV29-1	TRBJ2-1	TGCAGCGTTCCAAGCAGGGGATCCTACAATGAGCAGTTCTTC	CSVPSRGSYNEQFF
NA	TRBD2	TRBV10-3	TRBJ2-7	TGTGCCATCAGCCCCGGGACTAGCGGGACGACCATTGCGTACGAGCAGTACTTC	CAISPGTSGTTIAYEQYF
once	NA	TRBV14	TRBJ1-2	TGTGCCAGCAGCGCGGCCAGCAACTATGGCTACACCTTC	CASSAASNYGYTF
few	NA	TRBV5-1	TRBJ2-7	TGCGCCAGCAGCTTAGGTACAGCTAACTACGAGCAGTACTTC	CASSLGTANYEQYF
NA	NA	TRBV27	TRBJ2-2	TGTGCCAGCAGTTTTGAGGGGGCTTTCAGCACCGGGGGGCTGTTTTTT	CASSFEGAFSTGGLFF
NA	TRBD2	TRBV27	TRBJ2-7	TGTGCCAGCAGTTCGATACTAGCGGGAGTTGGACGAGAGGAGCAGTACTTC	CASSSILAGVGREEQYF
few	TRBD2	TRBV7-9	TRBJ2-7	TGTGCCAGCAGCCTAGCGGGAGCGCCTCTCGAGCAGTACTTC	CASSLAGAPLEQYF
NA	TRBD2	TRBV4-1	TRBJ2-3	TGCGCCAGCAGCCGGCTAGCGGGAGTAGGAACAGATACGCAGTATTTT	CASSRLAGVGTDTQYF
few	NA	TRBV20-1	TRBJ1-1	TGCAGTGCTAGAGATAGGCGCGGAAACACTGAAGCTTTCTTT	CSARDRRGNTEAFF